The 30 T cell receptor beta chains reported below all come from one sample, sequenced in a study of T cell responses to AZD1222 COVID-19 vaccine. Only in-frame clones appear in the TCRdb table, and some are missing; sequencing was by immunoSEQ multiplex PCR. This table has roughly 120,000 clones, just over 85% appearing once. The specimen was peripheral blood, collected on day 0 of MenACWY control vaccination. The receptors derive from an adult in good health.

The chain combines TRBV28 with TRBJ2-6; 10 bases agree with TRBD1. The germline gives CDR1 MDHEN, CDR2 SYDVKM. There are 17 residues in the CDR3. Trimming at V came to 5 bases and at J to 4 bases, leaving 8 bases not matched to a gene. The CDR3 DNA reads as TGTGCCAGCAGTCCCGGGACAGGGGTGGGAGGGGCCAACGTCCTGACTTTC. This sequence encodes CASSPGTGVGGANVLTF.

This clone has only one observation. V is TRBV30 and J is TRBJ1-3, with a weak D call TRBD1 (5 bases). The CDR3 contains 13 residues. V lost 5 bases and J 5 bases, leaving 13 bases between the germline ends. Germline CDR1 GTSNPN, CDR2 SVGIG (reference sequence). CDR3 in DNA: TGTGCCTGGTCAGCAGGGCCCCGAAACACCATATATTTT. Protein sequence: CAWSAGPRNTIYF.

V is TRBV9 and J is TRBJ2-1, with 7 positions matching TRBD2. V dropped 2 bases and J dropped 6; count of bases not matched to a gene: 14. CDR3 length: 17 amino acids. CDR1 is SGDLS and CDR2 is YYNGEE in the germline V gene. DNA for the CDR3: TGTGCCAGCAGCGTGGACCTTAGAGCGGGATTTCGCAATGAGCAGTTCTTC. It specifies CASSVDLRAGFRNEQFF. The full variable domain, rest sourced from reference TRBV9 and TRBJ2-1, is DSGVTQTPKHLITATGQRVTLRCSPRSGDLSVYWYQQSLDQGLQFLIQYYNGEERAKGNILERFSAQQFPDLHSELNLSSLELGDSALYFCASSVDLRAGFRNEQFFGPGTRLTVL.

The V gene is TRBV25-1, the J gene TRBJ2-5; no definite D call. Per germline, CDR1 MGHDK and CDR2 SYGVNS. The CDR3 is 11 residues long. With 5 bases removed from V and 5 bases from J, the gap between germline ends came to 6 bases. CDR3 in DNA: TGTGCCAGCAGTAAAAGGGAGACCCAGTACTTC. Protein product: CASSKRETQYF. Looking up the rest from reference TRBV25-1 and TRBJ2-5 gives the full variable domain: EADIYQTPRYLVIGTGKKITLECSQTMGHDKMYWYQQDPGMELHLIHYSYGVNSTEKGDLSSESTVSRIRTEHFPLTLESARPSHTSQYLCASSKRETQYFGPGTRLLVL.

The chain combines TRBV13 with TRBJ1-2, with 7 bases matching TRBD1. The germline V gene encodes CDR1 PRHDT and CDR2 FYEKMQ (reference sequence). There are 16 residues in the CDR3. Losses at the gene ends were 3 bases for V and 2 bases for J; bases not matched to a gene: 9. The CDR3 reads CASSFLRTGRNYGYTF. The CDR3 region has the DNA TGTGCCAGCAGCTTCCTGAGGACAGGTAGAAACTATGGCTACACCTTC. The variable domain in full, with the rest retrieved from reference TRBV13 and TRBJ1-2, is AAGVIQSPRHLIKEKRETATLKCYPIPRHDTVYWYQQGPGQDPQFLISFYEKMQSDKGSIPDRFSAQQFSDYHSELNMSSLELGDSALYFCASSFLRTGRNYGYTFGSGTRLTVV.

The genes are TRBV9 and TRBJ2-7; D tentatively fits TRBD1 or TRBD2 (5 bases each). The germline CDR1 and CDR2 sequences are SGDLS and YYNGEE. The CDR3 is 15 amino acids. The V gene lost 0 bases and the J gene lost 2 bases, with 12 bases spanning the gap. The CDR3 DNA reads TGTGCCAGCAGCGTAGAAGGGACGGACGCCTACGAGCAGTACTTC. The encoded protein is CASSVEGTDAYEQYF. The variable domain in full, completed from reference TRBV9 and TRBJ2-7, reads DSGVTQTPKHLITATGQRVTLRCSPRSGDLSVYWYQQSLDQGLQFLIQYYNGEERAKGNILERFSAQQFPDLHSELNLSSLELGDSALYFCASSVEGTDAYEQYFGPGTRLTVT.

The rearrangement joins TRBV5-1 to TRBJ2-3, with TRBD2 matching 8 bases. Germline CDR1 is SGHRS and CDR2 is YFSETQ. V trimming: 6 bases; J trimming: 0 bases; junction bases outside the gene matches: 3. The CDR3 is made up of 14 amino acids. In nucleotides, the CDR3 is TGCGCCAGCATTGCGGGAGGAAGCACAGATACGCAGTATTTT. Encoded protein: CASIAGGSTDTQYF.

The rearrangement links TRBV3-1 (or the pseudogene TRBV3-2) to TRBJ2-7, with TRBD1 identical over 7 bases. CDR1 is LGHDT, CDR2 YNNKEL, per germline (reference sequence). The V segment lost 1 base and the J segment 6 bases; nucleotides outside the gene matches: 3. The CDR3 loop spans 13 amino acids. The CDR3 coding sequence is TGTGCCAGCAGCCAAGTCGAGGGGGCCGAGCAGTACTTC. Residues: CASSQVEGAEQYF.

This chain uses TRBV12-3 or TRBV12-4 with TRBJ2-6, with D possibly matching TRBD1 (6 bases). The CDR3 length is 12 residues. V shed 6 bases and J shed 13 bases, with 13 bases lying between them. CDR3 amino acids: CASRPTRGVLTF. In DNA, the CDR3 is TGTGCCAGCAGGCCTACTAGGGGGGTCCTGACTTTC.

The chain uses TRBV5-4 and TRBJ1-2, with D possibly TRBD1 on 6 matching bases. V gave up 4 bases and J gave up 8 bases, with 24 bases separating them. There are 16 residues in the CDR3. Germline assignment: CDR1 SGHNT and CDR2 YYREEE (reference sequence). CDR3 amino acids: CASSPEPEQGAQGYTF. In DNA form, the CDR3 reads TGTGCCAGCAGCCCAGAACCGGAACAGGGAGCCCAGGGCTACACCTTC.

Only one count was recorded for this clone. The gene calls are TRBV5-1 and TRBJ1-6; 10 bases line up with TRBD1. Germline loops: CDR1 SGHRS, CDR2 YFSETQ. V shed 3 bases and J 8 bases; nucleotides not matched to a gene: 14. The length of the CDR3 is 18 residues. CDR3 DNA: TGCGCCAGCAGCTCCAGCTTGACAGGGGGCGATGGGGATTCACCCCTCCACTTT. Protein product: CASSSSLTGGDGDSPLHF.

V is TRBV6-6 and J is TRBJ1-4, with 12 bases that match TRBD1. The germline V gene encodes CDR1 MNHNY and CDR2 SVGAGI (reference sequence). Trimming took 5 bases from V and 4 from J; bases not matched to a gene: 8. CDR3 length: 17 residues. This CDR3 is CASSHPGQGADNEKLFF. In DNA form, the CDR3 reads TGTGCCAGCAGTCACCCGGGACAGGGGGCAGATAATGAAAAACTGTTTTTT.

The genes are TRBV10-3 and TRBJ1-1, with D maybe TRBD1 (5 bases). Germline V gives CDR1 ENHRY, CDR2 SYGVKD. This CDR3 has 15 amino acids. Trimming pared 6 bases from V and 0 bases from J, leaving 14 bases between. CDR3 amino acids: CAIRGDGELNTEAFF. The CDR3 coding sequence is TGTGCCATCAGAGGGGACGGGGAATTGAACACTGAAGCTTTCTTT.

J is TRBJ2-3 and V is TRBV6-5; D is uncertain. CDR3 size: 13 residues. Trimming removed 4 bases from V and 1 base from J, with 6 bases in between. Germline CDR1 MNHEY, CDR2 SVGAGI. The CDR3 DNA reads TGTGCCAGCAGTTCTCGACGCACAGATACGCAGTATTTT. It codes for CASSSRRTDTQYF.

The gene calls are TRBV7-9 and TRBJ1-1, with D unresolved. Germline V gene sequence: CDR1 SEHNR, CDR2 FQNEAQ (reference sequence). The CDR3 runs 13 residues. Trimming shortened V by 3 bases and J by 1 base, and 6 bases separated the two germline ends. The CDR3 reads CASSFPRNTEAFF. CDR3 nucleotide sequence: TGTGCCAGCAGCTTCCCTAGGAACACTGAAGCTTTCTTT.

The rearrangement links TRBV7-9 to TRBJ2-7; 11 bases match TRBD2. The CDR3 length is 15 residues. V was pared by 0 bases and J by 2 bases, with 0 bases of the junction left unmatched. Germline values: CDR1 SEHNR, CDR2 FQNEAQ (reference sequence). The CDR3 loop is CASSLASGRAYEQYF. The CDR3 DNA sequence: TGTGCCAGCAGCTTAGCTAGCGGGAGGGCCTACGAGCAGTACTTC.

The V call is TRBV28, the J call TRBJ2-7; D gene unclear. Looked up from germline, CDR1 is MDHEN and CDR2 is SYDVKM. The V end lost 7 bases, the J end lost 3 bases, and 10 bases lay between the germline ends. The CDR3 totals 12 residues. CDR3 sequence reads: CASTNANYEQYF. In nucleotides, the CDR3 is TGTGCCAGCACTAACGCGAACTACGAGCAGTACTTC.

This chain connects TRBV28 to TRBJ2-7; 9 bases match TRBD1. CDR3 length equals 16 residues. Germline V gene data show CDR1 as MDHEN and CDR2 as SYDVKM. V shed 5 bases and J 4 bases; nucleotides not matched to a gene: 12. CDR3 region: CASSASSTGGGYEQYF. In nucleotides, the CDR3 is TGTGCCAGCAGTGCAAGCTCGACAGGGGGTGGGTACGAGCAGTACTTC.

V gene TRBV27 combines with J gene TRBJ2-3; 8 bases are shared with TRBD1. The CDR3 is made up of 17 amino acids. V lost 5 bases to trimming and J lost 4 bases; unmatched junction nucleotides: 14. Germline CDR1 is MNHEY and CDR2 is SMNVEV (reference sequence). In DNA, the CDR3 is TGTGCCAGCAGTCCCGTGACAGGGGTGATTTCCGCAGATACGCAGTATTTT. Amino acids: CASSPVTGVISADTQYF.

This rearrangement joins TRBV4-1 to TRBJ2-6; D is possibly TRBD2 (7 bases). Germline V gene lookup returns CDR1 MGHRA and CDR2 YSYEKL. The V and J ends lost 0 bases and 2 bases respectively, with 14 bases between them. CDR3 length: 18 residues. The CDR3, as DNA: TGCGCCAGCAGCCAAGAATCGGCGGGGGCGGCTGGGGCCAACGTCCTGACTTTC. Translating it yields CASSQESAGAAGANVLTF.

J is TRBJ1-3 and V is TRBV6-5; 7 bases are a match to TRBD1. J was trimmed by 0 bases and V by 6 bases; bases with no gene match: 2. The CDR3 runs 14 residues. The V gene's germline CDR1 is MNHEY and CDR2 SVGAGI. As DNA, the CDR3 is TGTGCCAGCAGGAGGGACAGCTCTGGAAACACCATATATTTT. Protein product: CASRRDSSGNTIYF.

The rearrangement links TRBV28 to TRBJ2-6, with D unclear. Trimming removed 7 bases from V and 2 bases from J, with 15 bases in between. Per the germline V gene, CDR1 is MDHEN and CDR2 is SYDVKM. This CDR3 spans 16 amino acids. Written as DNA, the CDR3 is TGTGCCAGCATAACATCGGGTTGGCCTGGGGCCAACGTCCTGACTTTC. Translated: CASITSGWPGANVLTF.

This clone showed up just a few times. The rearrangement uses TRBV2 and TRBJ2-7, with D possibly being TRBD2 (5 bases). The V end lost 8 bases, the J end lost 7 bases, and 12 bases lay between the germline ends. Germline V gives CDR1 SNHLY, CDR2 FYNNEI. This CDR3 is built from 11 residues. The CDR3 DNA follows: TGTGCCAGCTCACAGTCGGGGGAGCAGTACTTC. Amino acids: CASSQSGEQYF.

This chain uses TRBV4-2 with TRBJ2-1; 14 nucleotides agree with TRBD2. The CDR3 has 19 residues. With V trimmed by 2 bases and J by 2 bases, 8 bases remained unmatched. Looked up from germline, CDR1 is LGHNA and CDR2 is YNFKEQ. CDR3: CASSQQGLAGDDAYNEQFF. Here the CDR3 DNA reads TGTGCCAGCAGCCAACAGGGACTAGCGGGAGATGATGCCTACAATGAGCAGTTCTTC.

The genes are TRBV23-1 and TRBJ1-6; D is unclear. TRBV23-1 is treated as an ORF (open reading frame) with a function not yet certain. CDR3 length: 14 residues. V was pared by 8 bases and J by 1 base, with 9 bases between. The CDR3 DNA is TGCGCCAGCTTAACGGAGTCCTATAATTCACCCCTCCACTTT. Translation: CASLTESYNSPLHF.

V usage is TRBV9 and J usage is TRBJ1-2; 10 positions agree with TRBD1. J lost 6 bases, V lost 4 bases, and 9 bases had no gene match. Germline CDR1 reads SGDLS; CDR2 reads YYNGEE. The CDR3 runs 15 residues. The CDR3 loop is CASSPRTGGGNGYTF. CDR3 DNA: TGTGCCAGCAGCCCTAGGACAGGGGGGGGTAATGGCTACACCTTC.

This clone has just one count. The chain uses TRBV23-1 and TRBJ2-7, with a possible D match to TRBD1 (5 bases). TRBV23-1 is classed as an ORF, of uncertain function. This CDR3 comprises 14 residues. V was shortened by 6 bases and J by 3 bases, with 15 bases between the two germline ends. This CDR3 is CASRGHCSIYEQYF. CDR3 in DNA: TGCGCCAGCAGGGGGCATTGTTCCATCTACGAGCAGTACTTC.

The rearrangement links TRBV5-5 to TRBJ1-5; 8 bases align to TRBD1. Germline V CDR1 and CDR2: SGHKS, YYEKEE (reference sequence). The CDR3 spans 14 residues. Germline trimming cut 1 base from V and 4 bases from J; bases unmatched to any gene: 1. As DNA, the CDR3 is TGTGCCAGCAGCTTGCGGACAGGGAATCAGCCCCAGCATTTT. As protein: CASSLRTGNQPQHF. The variable domain in full, with the rest retrieved from reference TRBV5-5 and TRBJ1-5, is DAGVTQSPTHLIKTRGQQVTLRCSPISGHKSVSWYQQVLGQGPQFIFQYYEKEERGRGNFPDRFSARQFPNYSSELNVNALLLGDSALYLCASSLRTGNQPQHFGDGTRLSIL.

The chain has TRBV4-1 and TRBJ2-7; 8 positions match TRBD1. With V trimmed by 0 bases and J by 3 bases, 7 bases remained unmatched. CDR1 and CDR2 from the germline V gene are MGHRA and YSYEKL. The CDR3 sequence is 16 residues long. CDR3 region: CASSQDWAGGVYEQYF. The CDR3 DNA is TGCGCCAGCAGCCAAGATTGGGCAGGGGGCGTCTACGAGCAGTACTTC.

This rearrangement joins TRBV2 to TRBJ2-5; the match to TRBD2 covers 10 bases. The V and J ends lost 5 bases and 2 bases, in that order; junction bases with no gene match: 11. Germline lookup yields CDR1 SNHLY and CDR2 FYNNEI. This CDR3 spans 17 amino acids. CDR3 DNA: TGTGCCAGCAGTCATAACCCGGGACTAGCGTCGCAAGAGACCCAGTACTTC. Its translation: CASSHNPGLASQETQYF.